This T cell receptor beta chain was sequenced for a study of Graves' ophthalmopathy and Graves' hyperthyroidism. Study conclusions and caveats: Thyroid clonotypes that were expanded above 0.001 frequency mostly also appeared in blood.

V was clipped by 6 bases and J by 0 bases, with 9 bases between them. The CDR3 is made up of 14 amino acids. Germline V gene lookup returns CDR1 SNHLY and CDR2 FYNNEI. This clonotype has a handful of counts. Its antigen is undetermined. Amplification from RNA transcripts yielded the TCR beta CDR3 regions. The first round was an RT-PCR with HTBI primers, and the second round was a multiplex PCR. TCRdb fed the multiplex PCR reads into MiXCR, producing one record per CDR3 protein. The repertoire has about 740,000 distinct CDR3 sequences, 35% to 50% of them found once; the top ten carry around 40%. For donors with ophthalmopathy, the disease showed moderate-to-severe activity, reached CAS ≥3 and NOSPECS ≥4, and had lasted under 3 months. As the starting material, more than 8 ml of fresh peripheral blood yielded the PBMCs.

The clonotype was recovered from an adult man with Graves' ophthalmopathy. The chain couples TRBV2 to TRBJ1-3, with D unresolved. Sequenced: peripheral blood. CDR3 nucleotide sequence: TGTGCCAGCAGAGCAGGCCACTCTGGAAACACCATATATTTT. Translation: CASRAGHSGNTIYF. Complete variable domain (other parts from reference TRBV2 and TRBJ1-3): EPEVTQTPSHQVTQMGQEVILRCVPISNHLYFYWYRQILGQKVEFLVSFYNNEISEKSEIFDDQFSVERPDGSNFTLKIRSTKLEDSAMYFCASRAGHSGNTIYFGEGSWLTVV.